This T cell receptor (beta chain) came from a study of cytomegalovirus exposure and HLA in healthy donors. Notes on the study in general: Previously analyzed data showed that most TCR beta V segments were productive at a frequency of about 90% or about 30%. Later analysis suggested most CMV-associated TCR beta chains were HLA-restricted. In vitro testing confirmed a few CMV-associated chains as specific for CMV antigens.

CDR1 is MDHEN and CDR2 is SYDVKM in the germline V gene. The CDR3 sequence is 15 residues long. The ends were cut back, 5 bases at V and 6 bases at J, with 19 bases in the middle. As for the donors, each was a healthy bone marrow donor. Primers: 60 Vbeta forward and 13 Jbeta reverse. Measured with immunoSEQ multiplex PCR; TCRdb has only the in-frame clones, and not every one. This sample has more than 85,000 clones, with around 83% found just once. As regards this clone: No antigen is known for it.

This clonotype was obtained from a woman aged 55-69 years in good health and CMV-seropositive. The source material was PBMCs. The chain combines TRBV28 with TRBJ1-1, with D possibly being TRBD1 (6 bases). In DNA form, the CDR3 reads TGTGCCAGCAGTCCCCCAGGGCAGGGGAAGGCTGAAGCTTTCTTT. Translated, it gives CASSPPGQGKAEAFF.